The rows below give T cell receptor beta chains drawn from one sample of a study of vaccination effects on CD4 cells after COVID-19. Produced via immunoSEQ multiplex PCR; TCRdb's table is partial and in-frame only. Counted here are approximately 87,000 clones, approximately 81% occurring once; the ten biggest clones make up 1.5% to 2%. These TCRs' antigens remain unknown. The source was CD4+ T cells from PBMCs cultured with HCoV-229E spike peptides, collected before COVID-19 vaccination. The source of these receptors is a human donor who received a COVID-19 vaccine. Both conserved end residues are part of each CDR3. Each record gives: V gene, J gene, clone size, CDR3 protein. Only some rows state a clone size, as once, few, many or a class for expanded clones.

v_call: TRBV7-6
j_call: TRBJ2-6
clone_size: few
cdr3_aa: CASSPQGPGANVLTF

v_call: TRBV5-6
j_call: TRBJ1-1
clone_size: many
cdr3_aa: CASSLGWDEAFF

v_call: TRBV3-1/TRBV3-2
j_call: TRBJ1-6
clone_size: -
cdr3_aa: CASSQGPQIAAYSPLHF

v_call: TRBV2
j_call: TRBJ2-1
clone_size: -
cdr3_aa: CASSAGVAYNEQFF

v_call: TRBV29-1
j_call: TRBJ2-3
clone_size: -
cdr3_aa: CSVEGSGGSDTQYF

v_call: TRBV21-1
j_call: TRBJ2-4
clone_size: -
cdr3_aa: CASSLHGAGQTPAKNIQYF

v_call: TRBV6-5
j_call: TRBJ1-1
clone_size: once
cdr3_aa: CASREILNTEAFF

v_call: TRBV9
j_call: TRBJ1-5
clone_size: -
cdr3_aa: CASSSGIGNQPQHF

v_call: TRBV18
j_call: TRBJ1-5
clone_size: -
cdr3_aa: CASSPGQGDQPQHF

v_call: TRBV6-5
j_call: TRBJ1-2
clone_size: -
cdr3_aa: CASTPNYGYTF

v_call: TRBV28
j_call: TRBJ2-5
clone_size: -
cdr3_aa: CASSWDWGQGRETQYF

v_call: TRBV24-1
j_call: TRBJ1-2
clone_size: few
cdr3_aa: CATSDSDSEYTF

v_call: TRBV10-1
j_call: TRBJ2-2
clone_size: -
cdr3_aa: CASRRGGNTGELFF

v_call: TRBV18
j_call: TRBJ1-4
clone_size: -
cdr3_aa: CASSLDREGEKLFF

v_call: TRBV3-1/TRBV3-2
j_call: TRBJ1-1
clone_size: -
cdr3_aa: CASSQDLGGASTEAFF

v_call: TRBV11-3
j_call: TRBJ1-5
clone_size: -
cdr3_aa: CASSLNSDGPISGGNQPQHF

v_call: TRBV5-6
j_call: TRBJ2-3
clone_size: -
cdr3_aa: CASSLGGGADTQYF

v_call: TRBV27
j_call: TRBJ2-3
clone_size: -
cdr3_aa: CASSFRPSGGTDTQYF

v_call: TRBV5-1
j_call: TRBJ1-2
clone_size: -
cdr3_aa: CASSLESYGYTF

v_call: TRBV5-1
j_call: TRBJ1-1
clone_size: once
cdr3_aa: CASSADRVGDTEAFF

v_call: TRBV7-3
j_call: TRBJ2-1
clone_size: few
cdr3_aa: CASSPQGGSYNEQFF

v_call: TRBV3-1/TRBV3-2
j_call: TRBJ2-1
clone_size: few
cdr3_aa: CASTASSSYNEQFF

v_call: TRBV7-2
j_call: TRBJ2-5
clone_size: -
cdr3_aa: CASSFAGTGFGETQYF

v_call: TRBV6-5
j_call: TRBJ2-5
clone_size: -
cdr3_aa: CASSRGSAETQYF

v_call: TRBV23-1
j_call: TRBJ1-5
clone_size: -
cdr3_aa: CARRGGGIQPQHF

v_call: TRBV10-3
j_call: TRBJ2-5
clone_size: -
cdr3_aa: CAIRDRGETQYF

v_call: TRBV6-5
j_call: TRBJ1-1
clone_size: -
cdr3_aa: CASRTGVWTEAFF

v_call: TRBV24-1
j_call: TRBJ2-3
clone_size: -
cdr3_aa: CATGGHSTDTQYF

v_call: TRBV2
j_call: TRBJ2-3
clone_size: -
cdr3_aa: CASSRAGGRYGATDTQYF

v_call: TRBV15
j_call: TRBJ1-1
clone_size: -
cdr3_aa: CATSRMNLNTEAFF

v_call: TRBV13
j_call: TRBJ1-6
clone_size: -
cdr3_aa: CASSPSFVPGPYNSPLHF

v_call: TRBV19
j_call: TRBJ2-5
clone_size: few
cdr3_aa: CASSASRGDQYF

v_call: TRBV15
j_call: TRBJ1-2
clone_size: -
cdr3_aa: CATSMDRGVYGYTF

v_call: TRBV5-6
j_call: TRBJ1-2
clone_size: -
cdr3_aa: CASSLTKGGYTF

v_call: TRBV5-1
j_call: TRBJ1-4
clone_size: -
cdr3_aa: CASSLTATNEKLFF

v_call: TRBV5-5
j_call: TRBJ1-5
clone_size: few
cdr3_aa: CASSFLRAANNQPQHF

v_call: TRBV29-1
j_call: TRBJ2-5
clone_size: -
cdr3_aa: CSVEPVTQYF

v_call: TRBV21-1
j_call: TRBJ1-1
clone_size: few
cdr3_aa: CATKSGGMNTEAFF

v_call: TRBV12-3/TRBV12-4
j_call: TRBJ1-2
clone_size: -
cdr3_aa: CASSKGQGRGYTF

v_call: TRBV7-2
j_call: TRBJ2-5
clone_size: -
cdr3_aa: CASSLSGDQETQYF

v_call: TRBV30
j_call: TRBJ1-6
clone_size: -
cdr3_aa: CAWSLTIYNSPLHF